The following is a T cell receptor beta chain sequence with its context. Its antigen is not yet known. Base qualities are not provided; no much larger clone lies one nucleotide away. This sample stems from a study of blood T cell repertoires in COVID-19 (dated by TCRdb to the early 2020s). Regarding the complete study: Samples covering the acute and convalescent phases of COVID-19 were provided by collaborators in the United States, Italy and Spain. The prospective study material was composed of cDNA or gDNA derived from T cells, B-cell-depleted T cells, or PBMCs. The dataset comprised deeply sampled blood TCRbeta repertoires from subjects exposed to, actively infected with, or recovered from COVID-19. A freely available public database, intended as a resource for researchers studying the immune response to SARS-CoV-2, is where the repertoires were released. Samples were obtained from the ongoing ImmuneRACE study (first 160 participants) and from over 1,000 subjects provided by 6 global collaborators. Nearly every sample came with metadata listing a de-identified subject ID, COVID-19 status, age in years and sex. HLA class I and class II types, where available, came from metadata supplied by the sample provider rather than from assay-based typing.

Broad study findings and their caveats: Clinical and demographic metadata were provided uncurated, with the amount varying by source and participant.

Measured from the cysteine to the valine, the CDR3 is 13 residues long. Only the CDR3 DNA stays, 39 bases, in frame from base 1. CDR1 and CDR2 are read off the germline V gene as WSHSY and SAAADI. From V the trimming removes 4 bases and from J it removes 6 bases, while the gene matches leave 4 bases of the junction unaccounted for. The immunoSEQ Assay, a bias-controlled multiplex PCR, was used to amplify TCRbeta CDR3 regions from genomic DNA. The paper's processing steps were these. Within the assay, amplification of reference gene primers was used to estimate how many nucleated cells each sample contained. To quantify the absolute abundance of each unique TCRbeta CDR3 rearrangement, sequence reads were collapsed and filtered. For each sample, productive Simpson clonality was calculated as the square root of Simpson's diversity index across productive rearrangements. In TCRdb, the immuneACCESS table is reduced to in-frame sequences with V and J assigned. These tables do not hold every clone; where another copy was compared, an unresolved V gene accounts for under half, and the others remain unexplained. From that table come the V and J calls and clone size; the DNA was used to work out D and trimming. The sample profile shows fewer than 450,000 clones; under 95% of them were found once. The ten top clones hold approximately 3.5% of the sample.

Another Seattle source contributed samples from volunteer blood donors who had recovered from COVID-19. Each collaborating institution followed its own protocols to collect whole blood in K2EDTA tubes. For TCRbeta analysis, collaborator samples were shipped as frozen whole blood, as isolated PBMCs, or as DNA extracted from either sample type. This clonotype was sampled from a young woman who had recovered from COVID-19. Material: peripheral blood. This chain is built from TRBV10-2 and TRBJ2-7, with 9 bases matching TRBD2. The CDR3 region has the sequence CASSGSGSGEQYV. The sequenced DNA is TGCGCCAGCAGTGGTAGCGGGAGCGGCGAGCAGTACGTC.